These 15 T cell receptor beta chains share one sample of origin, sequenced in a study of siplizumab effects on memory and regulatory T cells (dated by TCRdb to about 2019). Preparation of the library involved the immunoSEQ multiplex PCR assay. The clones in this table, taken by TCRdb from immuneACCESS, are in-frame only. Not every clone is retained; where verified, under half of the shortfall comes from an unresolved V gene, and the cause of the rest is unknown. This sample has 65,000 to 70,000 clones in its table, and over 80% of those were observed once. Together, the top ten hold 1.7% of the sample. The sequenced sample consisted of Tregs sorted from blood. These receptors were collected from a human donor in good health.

The CDR3 coding sequence is TGTGCCAGCCGACAAGCAGAGACCCAGTACTTC. As protein: CASRQAETQYF. The chain combines TRBV2 with TRBJ2-5; unclear D gene. Trimming shortened V by 8 bases and J by 4 bases, and 8 bases separated the two germline ends. Germline values: CDR1 SNHLY, CDR2 FYNNEI. This CDR3 contains 11 residues. Filled out from reference TRBV2 and TRBJ2-5, the complete variable domain reads EPEVTQTPSHQVTQMGQEVILRCVPISNHLYFYWYRQILGQKVEFLVSFYNNEISEKSEIFDDQFSVERPDGSNFTLKIRSTKLEDSAMYFCASRQAETQYFGPGTRLLVL.

CDR3 in amino acids: CAISPWTALSYEQYF. CDR3 nucleotide sequence: TGTGCCATCAGCCCTTGGACAGCCTTATCCTACGAGCAGTACTTC. The gene calls are TRBV10-3 and TRBJ2-7; D possibly corresponds to TRBD1 (6 bases). There are 15 residues in the CDR3. Germline CDR1 ENHRY, CDR2 SYGVKD. V was trimmed by 6 bases and J by 1 base, leaving 16 bases between them.

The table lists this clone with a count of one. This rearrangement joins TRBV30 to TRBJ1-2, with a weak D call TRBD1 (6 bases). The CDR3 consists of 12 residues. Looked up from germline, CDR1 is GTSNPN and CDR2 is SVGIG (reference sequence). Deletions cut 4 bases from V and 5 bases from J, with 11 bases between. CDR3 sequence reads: CAWTGQKYGYTF. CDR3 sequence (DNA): TGTGCCTGGACTGGACAGAAATATGGCTACACCTTC.

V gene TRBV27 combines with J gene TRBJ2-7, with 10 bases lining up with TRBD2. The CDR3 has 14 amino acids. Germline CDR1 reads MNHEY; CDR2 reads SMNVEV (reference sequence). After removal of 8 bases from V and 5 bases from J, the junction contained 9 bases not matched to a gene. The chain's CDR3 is CASAWASGSHEQYF. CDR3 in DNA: TGTGCCAGCGCTTGGGCTAGCGGGAGCCACGAGCAGTACTTC.

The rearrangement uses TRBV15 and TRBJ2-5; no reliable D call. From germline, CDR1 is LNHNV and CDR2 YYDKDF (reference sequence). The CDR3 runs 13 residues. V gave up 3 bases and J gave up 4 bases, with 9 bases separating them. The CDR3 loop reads CATSSNIRETQYF. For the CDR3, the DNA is TGTGCCACCAGCAGCAACATCCGAGAGACCCAGTACTTC. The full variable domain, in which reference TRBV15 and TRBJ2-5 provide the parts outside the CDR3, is DAMVIQNPRYQVTQFGKPVTLSCSQTLNHNVMYWYQQKSSQAPKLLFHYYDKDFNNEADTPDNFQSRRPNTSFCFLDIRSPGLGDTAMYLCATSSNIRETQYFGPGTRLLVL.

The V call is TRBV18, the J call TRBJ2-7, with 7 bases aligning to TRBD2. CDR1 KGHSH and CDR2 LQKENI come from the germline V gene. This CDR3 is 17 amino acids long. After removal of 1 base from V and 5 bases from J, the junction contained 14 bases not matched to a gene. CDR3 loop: CASSPLGVGGRGHEQYF. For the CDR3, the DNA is TGTGCCAGCTCACCACTCGGAGTCGGCGGGAGAGGCCACGAGCAGTACTTC.

CDR3: CASSSTGGNQPQHF. In DNA, the CDR3 is TGTGCCAGCAGTTCGACAGGGGGAAATCAGCCCCAGCATTTT. The chain is built from TRBV27 and TRBJ1-5; TRBD1 matches at 9 bases. Germline V gives CDR1 MNHEY, CDR2 SMNVEV (reference sequence). J gave up 4 bases and V 4 bases, and 2 bases lay outside the gene matches. The CDR3 length is 14 residues.

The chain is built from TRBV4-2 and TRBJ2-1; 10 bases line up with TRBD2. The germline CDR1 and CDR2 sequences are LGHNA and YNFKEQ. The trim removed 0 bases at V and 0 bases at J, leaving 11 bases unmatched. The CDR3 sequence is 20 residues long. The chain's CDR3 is CASSQEGGAGGLSSYNEQFF. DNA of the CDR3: TGTGCCAGCAGCCAAGAAGGGGGAGCGGGAGGGCTGAGCTCCTACAATGAGCAGTTCTTC.

Written as DNA, the CDR3 is TGTGCCATCAGGGGACTAGCAACGTCCCACGAGCAGTACTTC. Translated: CAIRGLATSHEQYF. The rearrangement joins TRBV10-3 to TRBJ2-7; 9 bases agree with TRBD2. This CDR3 comprises 14 residues. Trimming cost V 6 bases and J 5 bases; bases outside gene matches: 8. Germline lookup yields CDR1 ENHRY and CDR2 SYGVKD.

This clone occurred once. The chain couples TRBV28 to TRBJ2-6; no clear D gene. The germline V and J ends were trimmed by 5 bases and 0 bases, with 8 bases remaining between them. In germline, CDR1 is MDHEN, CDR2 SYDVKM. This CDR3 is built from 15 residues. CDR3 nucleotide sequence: TGTGCCAGCAGTCCCCGGAACTCTGGGGCCAACGTCCTGACTTTC. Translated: CASSPRNSGANVLTF.

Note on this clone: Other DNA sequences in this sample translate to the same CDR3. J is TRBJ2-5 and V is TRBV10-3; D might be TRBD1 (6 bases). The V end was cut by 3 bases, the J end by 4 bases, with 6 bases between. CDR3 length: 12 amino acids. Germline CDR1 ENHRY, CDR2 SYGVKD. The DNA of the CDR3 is TGTGCCATCAGTGAAGGGGGAGAGACCCAGTACTTC. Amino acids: CAISEGGETQYF.

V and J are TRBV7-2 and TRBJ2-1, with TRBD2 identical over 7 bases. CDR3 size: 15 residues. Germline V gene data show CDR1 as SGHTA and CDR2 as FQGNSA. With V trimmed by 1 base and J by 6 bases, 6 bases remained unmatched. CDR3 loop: CASSLEAGVSNEQFF. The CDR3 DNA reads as TGTGCCAGCAGCTTAGAGGCGGGAGTGTCCAATGAGCAGTTCTTC.

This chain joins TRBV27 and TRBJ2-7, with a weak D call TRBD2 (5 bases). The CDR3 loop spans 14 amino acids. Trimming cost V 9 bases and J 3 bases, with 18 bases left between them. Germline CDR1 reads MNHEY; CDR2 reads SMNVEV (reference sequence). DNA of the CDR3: TGTGCCAGAGCGGACTGGGCCCATTTCTACGAGCAGTACTTC. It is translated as CARADWAHFYEQYF.

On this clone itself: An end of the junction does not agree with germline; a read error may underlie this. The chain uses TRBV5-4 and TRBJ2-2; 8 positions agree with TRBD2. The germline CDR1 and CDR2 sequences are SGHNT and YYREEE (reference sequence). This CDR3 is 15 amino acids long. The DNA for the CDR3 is TGTGCCAGCAGCTTCCCAGCGGGAGAACACCGGGGAGCTGTTTTT. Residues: CASSFPAGEHRGAVF. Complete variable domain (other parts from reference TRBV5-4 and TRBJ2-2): ETGVTQSPTHLIKTRGQQVTLRCSSQSGHNTVSWYQQALGQGPQFIFQYYREEENGRGNFPPRFSGLQFPNYSSELNVNALELDDSALYLCASSFPAGEHRGAVFGEGSRLTVL.

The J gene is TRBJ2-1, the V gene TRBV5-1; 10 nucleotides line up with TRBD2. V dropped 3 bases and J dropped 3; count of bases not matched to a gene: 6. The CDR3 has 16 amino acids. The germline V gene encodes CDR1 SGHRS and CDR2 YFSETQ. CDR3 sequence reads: CASSSKAGGGYNEQFF. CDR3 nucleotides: TGCGCCAGCAGCTCCAAAGCGGGAGGGGGCTACAATGAGCAGTTCTTC.